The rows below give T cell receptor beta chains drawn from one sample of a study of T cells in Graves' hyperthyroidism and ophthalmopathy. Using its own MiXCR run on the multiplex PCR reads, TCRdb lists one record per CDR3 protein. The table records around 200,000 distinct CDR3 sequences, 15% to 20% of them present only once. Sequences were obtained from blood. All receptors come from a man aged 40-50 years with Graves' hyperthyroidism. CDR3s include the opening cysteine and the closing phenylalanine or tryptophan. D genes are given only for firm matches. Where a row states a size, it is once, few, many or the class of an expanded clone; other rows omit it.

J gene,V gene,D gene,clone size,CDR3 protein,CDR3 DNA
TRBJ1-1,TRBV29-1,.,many,CSVAGGSMNTEAFF,TGCAGCGTTGCTGGCGGTAGCATGAACACTGAAGCTTTCTTT
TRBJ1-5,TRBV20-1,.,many,CSARDLRGGYSNQPQHF,TGCAGTGCTAGAGACCTGCGAGGGGGATATAGCAATCAGCCCCAGCATTTT
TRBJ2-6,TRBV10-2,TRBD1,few,CASSETGGSGANVLTF,TGCGCCAGCAGTGAGACAGGGGGGTCTGGGGCCAACGTCCTGACTTTC
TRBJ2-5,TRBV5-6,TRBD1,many,CASSLSDREETQYF,TGTGCCAGCAGCTTGTCGGACAGGGAAGAGACCCAGTACTTC
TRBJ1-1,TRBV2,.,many,CASGDRLNTEAFF,TGTGCCAGCGGAGACAGACTGAACACTGAAGCTTTCTTT
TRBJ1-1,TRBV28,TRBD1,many,CASSLLQGMNTEAFF,TGTGCCAGCAGTCTCCTACAGGGGATGAACACTGAAGCTTTCTTT
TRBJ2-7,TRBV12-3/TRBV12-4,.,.,CASSETRAGPYEQYF,TGTGCCAGCAGTGAAACTAGGGCGGGACCCTACGAGCAGTACTTC
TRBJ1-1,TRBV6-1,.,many,CASSATGRRPEAFF,TGTGCCAGCAGTGCGACAGGAAGAAGACCTGAAGCTTTCTTT
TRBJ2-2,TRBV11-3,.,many,CASSQTRWGRELFF,TGTGCCAGCAGCCAGACGAGGTGGGGGAGGGAGCTGTTTTTT
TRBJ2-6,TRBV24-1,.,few,CATSARPGRPHSGANVLTF,TGTGCCACCAGTGCAAGACCGGGACGGCCCCACTCTGGGGCCAACGTCCTGACTTTC
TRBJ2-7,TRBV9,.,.,CASSVVEAGARDEQYF,TGTGCCAGCAGCGTAGTGGAGGCGGGGGCCCGGGACGAGCAGTACTTC
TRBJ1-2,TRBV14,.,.,CASSQDIGIYGYTF,TGTGCCAGCAGCCAAGATATAGGGATCTATGGCTACACCTTC
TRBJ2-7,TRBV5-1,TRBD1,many,CASSWTGSAEQYF,TGCGCCAGCAGCTGGACAGGGTCAGCCGAGCAGTACTTC
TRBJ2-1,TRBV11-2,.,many,CASSTSQSEQFF,TGTGCCAGCAGCACCTCCCAAAGTGAGCAGTTCTTC
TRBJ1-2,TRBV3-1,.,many,CASSQGGGYTF,TGTGCCAGCAGCCAAGGGGGCGGCTACACCTTC
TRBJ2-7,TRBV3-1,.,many,CASSQNNQDEQYF,TGTGCCAGCAGCCAAAACAACCAGGACGAGCAGTACTTC
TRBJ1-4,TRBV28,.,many,CASSLSREFEKLFF,TGTGCCAGCAGTTTAAGCAGGGAGTTTGAAAAACTGTTTTTT
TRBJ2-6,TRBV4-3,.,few,CASSQFALTRFSGANVLTF,TGCGCCAGCAGCCAATTCGCCTTGACAAGGTTCTCTGGGGCCAACGTCCTGACTTTC
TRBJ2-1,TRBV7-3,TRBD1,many,CASSLIGVQGAYNEQFF,TGTGCCAGCAGCTTAATCGGCGTACAGGGGGCGTACAATGAGCAGTTCTTC
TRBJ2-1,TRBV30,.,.,CARRSYNEQFF,TGTGCACGACGATCCTACAATGAGCAGTTCTTC
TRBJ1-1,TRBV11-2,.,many,CASSLRGFNTEAFF,TGTGCCAGCAGCTTAAGGGGTTTTAACACTGAAGCTTTCTTT
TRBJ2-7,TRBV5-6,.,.,CASSSRQGSYEQYF,TGTGCCAGCAGTTCACGGCAGGGATCCTACGAGCAGTACTTC
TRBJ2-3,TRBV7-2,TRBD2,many,CASSSPLLAGDTDTQYF,TGTGCCAGCAGCTCGCCCTTACTAGCGGGGGACACAGATACGCAGTATTTT
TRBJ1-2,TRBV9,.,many,CASSTRTENYGYTF,TGTGCCAGCAGCACCCGGACGGAGAACTATGGCTACACCTTC
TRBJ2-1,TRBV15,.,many,CATSRDYTAQSNNEQFF,TGTGCCACCAGCAGAGACTATACAGCCCAGTCAAACAATGAGCAGTTCTTC
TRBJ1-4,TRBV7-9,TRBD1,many,CASSYGTGGEKLFF,TGTGCCAGCAGCTACGGGACAGGTGGTGAAAAACTGTTTTTT
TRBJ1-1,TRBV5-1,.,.,CASSLGHTMNAEAFF,TGCGCCAGCAGCTTGGGTCATACCATGAACGCTGAAGCTTTCTTT
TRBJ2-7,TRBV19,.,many,CASSIVGLSDTSYEQYF,TGTGCCAGTAGTATAGTCGGCTTGTCGGATACCTCCTACGAGCAGTACTTC
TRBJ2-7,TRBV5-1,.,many,CASSSLSGFYEQYF,TGCGCCAGCAGCTCCCTCTCAGGGTTCTACGAGCAGTACTTC
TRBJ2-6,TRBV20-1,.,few,CSAPRRESGANVLTF,TGCAGTGCCCCAAGAAGGGAATCTGGGGCCAACGTCCTGACTTTC
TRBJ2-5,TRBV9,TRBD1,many,CASSGTGSMETQYF,TGTGCCAGCAGCGGGACAGGGAGTATGGAGACCCAGTACTTC
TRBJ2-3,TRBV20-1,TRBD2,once,CSARVIAGGSTDTQYF,TGCAGTGCTAGAGTCATAGCGGGGGGGTCCACAGATACGCAGTATTTT
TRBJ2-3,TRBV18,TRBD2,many,CASSPVLAGGTDTQYF,TGTGCCAGCTCACCAGTACTAGCGGGGGGCACAGATACGCAGTATTTT
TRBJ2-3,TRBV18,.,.,CASSPPGVLDTQYF,TGTGCCAGCTCACCACCAGGGGTATTAGATACGCAGTATTTT
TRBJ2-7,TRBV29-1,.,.,CSVRKRAALSYEQYF,TGCAGCGTTAGGAAGAGGGCGGCCCTATCCTACGAGCAGTACTTC
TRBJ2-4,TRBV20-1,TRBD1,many,CSAPPGQDQNIQYF,TGCAGTGCCCCTCCCGGACAGGATCAAAACATTCAGTACTTC
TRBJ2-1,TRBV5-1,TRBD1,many,CASSSDRGINEQFF,TGCGCCAGCAGCTCGGACAGGGGAATCAATGAGCAGTTCTTC